The rows below give T cell receptor beta chains drawn from one sample of a study of CD8+CD57+ T cells in acquired aplastic anemia. One entry per CDR3 protein, called by TCRdb with MiXCR from the reads. Among about 81,000 distinct CDR3 sequences listed, roughly half were seen once. The sequenced material came from sorted CD4+, CD8+, or CD8+CD57+ T cells (not recorded which) from PBMCs. The receptors stem from a human donor in good health, serving as a control. Each CDR3 is given with its conserved first and last residue. Each record gives: CDR3 DNA, CDR3 protein, J gene, V gene, D gene, clone size, CDR3 length. D genes are given only for firm matches. Only some rows state a clone size, as once, few, many or a class for expanded clones.

TGCAGTGCTACCGGGACTAGCGAGTACGAGCAGTACTTC	CSATGTSEYEQYF	TRBJ2-7	TRBV20-1	TRBD2	many	13
TGTGCCAGCAGCGTAGAAGCGGTTGATACGTCTAATGAAAAACTGTTTTTT	CASSVEAVDTSNEKLFF	TRBJ1-4	TRBV9	NA	NA	17
TGTGCCAGCAGCGACACGACGACAGGGGGGAACTATGGCTACACCTTC	CASSDTTTGGNYGYTF	TRBJ1-2	TRBV9	TRBD1	NA	16
TGTGCCAGCAGCATCGGACAGTCTCAAGAGACCCAGTACTTC	CASSIGQSQETQYF	TRBJ2-5	TRBV13	NA	once	14
TGTGCCAGCAGCCGGGAGCAGGGGGGCAATCAGCCCCAGCATTTT	CASSREQGGNQPQHF	TRBJ1-5	TRBV7-2	TRBD1	NA	15
TGTGCCAGCAGCCAAGGGGGACTAGTATATGAGCAGTTCTTC	CASSQGGLVYEQFF	TRBJ2-1	TRBV4-2	TRBD2	NA	14
TGTGCCAGCAGCCAATCCGGGACTAGCGTCACAGATACGCAGTATTTT	CASSQSGTSVTDTQYF	TRBJ2-3	TRBV25-1	TRBD2	NA	16
TGTGCCAGCAGCAGAGCGGGGGCTCAAGAGACCCAGTACTTC	CASSRAGAQETQYF	TRBJ2-5	TRBV25-1	TRBD2	once	14
TGCAGTGCTAGGGTGGGCGGGGGCCAGGAGCAGTTCTTC	CSARVGGGQEQFF	TRBJ2-1	TRBV20-1	NA	NA	13
TGTGCCAGCAGCGTAAAGGGGGCCGATTCACCCCTCCACTTT	CASSVKGADSPLHF	TRBJ1-6	TRBV9	TRBD1	NA	14
TGTGCCAGCAGCCGGTTCGAGCCTCCCATGGAGACCCAGTACTTC	CASSRFEPPMETQYF	TRBJ2-5	TRBV6-2/TRBV6-3	NA	NA	15
TGTGCCAGCAGCAACAGCCCCGAGGAATTCGCTGAAGCTTTCTTT	CASSNSPEEFAEAFF	TRBJ1-1	TRBV6-1	NA	NA	15
TGCAGCGCTATGGACAGCGGGAATCAGCCCCAGCATTTT	CSAMDSGNQPQHF	TRBJ1-5	TRBV29-1	NA	NA	13
TGTGCCAGTAGTACCATCCAGGCGAACTATGGCTACACCTTC	CASSTIQANYGYTF	TRBJ1-2	TRBV19	NA	NA	14